The 30 T cell receptor beta chains below were found in one sample sequenced in a study of control samples from healthy donors and cancer patients. TCRdb's copy holds only in-frame clones and misses some; the assay was immunoSEQ multiplex PCR. The sample shows 120,000 or so clones, around 87% of them seen only once. The sample consisted of blood. The receptors originated from a man aged 60-69 years in good health.

The chain uses TRBV30 and TRBJ1-1, with 8 nucleotides matching TRBD1. V lost 4 bases and J lost 4; bases outside the gene matches: 5. CDR1 is GTSNPN, CDR2 SVGIG, per germline (reference sequence). This CDR3 has 13 residues. The CDR3 protein is CAWNRQGATEAFF. CDR3 nucleotides: TGTGCCTGGAATCGGCAGGGGGCCACTGAAGCTTTCTTT.

The chain employs TRBV5-1 and TRBJ1-3; D uncertain. The germline V and J ends were trimmed by 4 bases and 0 bases, with 17 bases remaining between them. Per germline, CDR1 SGHRS and CDR2 YFSETQ. The CDR3 covers 17 residues. CDR3 in DNA: TGCGCCAGCAGCCGAGGAGACGGCTCCTCCTCTGGAAACACCATATATTTT. The encoded protein is CASSRGDGSSSGNTIYF.

The chain couples TRBV27 to TRBJ2-3; perhaps TRBD1 as D (5 bases). The V gene lost 3 bases and the J gene lost 3 bases, with 13 bases spanning the gap. The CDR3 is made up of 15 amino acids. Germline V gene sequence: CDR1 MNHEY, CDR2 SMNVEV (reference sequence). Here the CDR3 DNA reads TGTGCCAGCAGTTTGGAGACCTGGACAACAGATACGCAGTATTTT. It encodes CASSLETWTTDTQYF.

The rearrangement uses TRBV27 and TRBJ2-7; 7 bases align to TRBD1. This CDR3 region has 15 residues. The germline V gene has CDR1 MNHEY and CDR2 SMNVEV (reference sequence). V shed 3 bases, J shed 2 bases, and the junction held 7 bases outside the gene matches. As DNA, the CDR3 is TGTGCCAGCAGTTTGCGGACAGGTAGCCCCTACGAGCAGTACTTC. Its translation: CASSLRTGSPYEQYF.

This rearrangement joins TRBV9 to TRBJ2-7; D remains unclear. The CDR3 runs 14 residues. The germline CDR1 and CDR2 sequences are SGDLS and YYNGEE. The germline V and J ends were trimmed by 0 bases and 2 bases, with 9 bases remaining between them. The CDR3 protein is CASSVGNSAYEQYF. As DNA, the CDR3 is TGTGCCAGCAGCGTAGGCAACTCCGCCTACGAGCAGTACTTC.

The chain is built from TRBV7-9 and TRBJ1-6, with D uncertain. V dropped 5 bases and J dropped 0 bases, with 11 bases sitting between them. This CDR3 has 16 amino acids. The germline V gene encodes CDR1 SEHNR and CDR2 FQNEAQ (reference sequence). CDR3 in amino acids: CASSLPESSYNSPLHF. The CDR3, as DNA: TGTGCCAGCAGCCTCCCGGAGAGCTCCTATAATTCACCCCTCCACTTT.

This clone appeared once. This chain's CDR3 is CASSLEGTGVKEQYF. The CDR3 bases are TGTGCCAGCAGCTTAGAAGGGACAGGGGTGAAAGAGCAGTACTTC. The genes are TRBV7-2 and TRBJ2-7; TRBD1 matches at 10 bases. Germline loops: CDR1 SGHTA, CDR2 FQGNSA. J gave up 7 bases and V 1 base, and 7 bases lay outside the gene matches. CDR3 length equals 15 residues. Drawing the rest from reference TRBV7-2 and TRBJ2-7, the complete variable domain is GAGVSQSPSNKVTEKGKDVELRCDPISGHTALYWYRQSLGQGLEFLIYFQGNSAPDKSGLPSDRFSAERTGGSVSTLTIQRTQQEDSAVYLCASSLEGTGVKEQYFGPGTRLTVT.

V gene TRBV19 combines with J gene TRBJ1-1; possibly TRBD1 for D (5 bases). Germline lookup yields CDR1 LNHDA and CDR2 SQIVND (reference sequence). This CDR3 is 15 amino acids long. The V gene lost 1 base and the J gene lost 0 bases, with 9 bases spanning the gap. The CDR3 DNA is TGTGCCAGTAGTATAGGGAGGGGATTGAACACTGAAGCTTTCTTT. It translates to CASSIGRGLNTEAFF.

The chain joins TRBV30 to TRBJ1-2; D is undetermined. Per the germline V gene, CDR1 is GTSNPN and CDR2 is SVGIG (reference sequence). CDR3 length: 14 residues. The germline V and J ends were trimmed by 2 bases and 6 bases, with 16 bases remaining between them. CDR3 nucleotide sequence: TGTGCCTGGAGTCTGTTTGAGAAGGGAAATGGCTACACCTTC. It yields the protein CAWSLFEKGNGYTF.

The chain joins TRBV4-2 to TRBJ1-3; D gene ambiguous. V shed 0 bases and J shed 0 bases, with 12 bases lying between them. Germline lookup yields CDR1 LGHNA and CDR2 YNFKEQ. The CDR3 runs 17 residues. The CDR3 spells CASSQDGSRFSGNTIYF. DNA for the CDR3: TGTGCCAGCAGCCAAGATGGAAGCAGGTTCTCTGGAAACACCATATATTTT.

This clone was seen a few times. The V and J genes are TRBV6-2 or TRBV6-3 and TRBJ2-7; D remains unclear. This CDR3 is 16 amino acids long. Looked up from germline, CDR1 is MNHEY and CDR2 is SVGEGT. V was trimmed by 2 bases and J by 3 bases, leaving 17 bases between them. CDR3 in DNA: TGTGCCAGCAGTTACCAAAACCTAGGAGTTGGCTACGAGCAGTACTTC. Protein sequence: CASSYQNLGVGYEQYF.

The chain links TRBV14 to TRBJ2-5; the D gene is possibly TRBD1 (6 bases). Germline V lookup: CDR1 SGHDN, CDR2 FVKESK. V was cut by 1 base and J by 3 bases, with 6 bases left in between. This CDR3 spans 13 amino acids. CDR3 nucleotide sequence: TGTGCCAGCAGCCAAGGGACAGAAGAGACCCAGTACTTC. It codes for CASSQGTEETQYF.

J is TRBJ2-7 and V is TRBV5-6; no clear D. Between the trimmed V and J ends, which lost 0 bases and 7 bases, there was a span of 11 bases. The V gene's germline CDR1 is SGHDT and CDR2 YYEEEE. This CDR3 has 13 amino acids. CDR3 DNA sequence: TGTGCCAGCAGCTTGGTAGGTAAACCGGAGCAGTACTTC. Protein product: CASSLVGKPEQYF.

This chain links TRBV7-9 with TRBJ1-1; 7 nucleotides agree with TRBD1. Germline V gene lookup returns CDR1 SEHNR and CDR2 FQNEAQ (reference sequence). The CDR3 consists of 15 residues. Losses at the gene ends were 8 bases for V and 4 bases for J; bases not matched to a gene: 13. In DNA, the CDR3 is TGTGCCAGCCGGAGGGGGAACACAGGGGCCACTGAAGCTTTCTTT. It encodes CASRRGNTGATEAFF.

The chain uses TRBV15 and TRBJ1-6; 8 nucleotides agree with TRBD1. The J segment lost 7 bases and the V segment lost 0 bases, leaving 17 bases of the junction unmatched. The CDR3 length is 20 residues. Looked up from germline, CDR1 is LNHNV and CDR2 is YYDKDF (reference sequence). This chain's CDR3 is CATSRDLFSAGGGKNSPLHF. DNA of the CDR3: TGTGCCACCAGCAGAGATTTGTTTTCGGCAGGGGGCGGGAAAAATTCACCCCTCCACTTT.

V usage is TRBV28 and J usage is TRBJ1-2, with 11 bases matching TRBD1. The CDR3 extends over 12 amino acids. Germline assignment: CDR1 MDHEN and CDR2 SYDVKM. After removal of 6 bases from V and 8 bases from J, the junction contained 2 bases not matched to a gene. The CDR3 sequence: CASRDRGRGYTF. In DNA form, the CDR3 reads TGTGCCAGCAGGGACAGGGGGCGAGGCTACACCTTC.

This chain connects TRBV9 to TRBJ1-5; no clear D gene. The V gene lost 3 bases and the J gene lost 3 bases, with 10 bases spanning the gap. The length of the CDR3 is 14 residues. Germline CDR1 SGDLS, CDR2 YYNGEE. The DNA for the CDR3 is TGTGCCAGCAGCGCAAACGTCTACAATCAGCCCCAGCATTTT. It is translated as CASSANVYNQPQHF.

As to this clone: Other nucleotide sequences in the sample specify the same CDR3. The rearrangement joins TRBV25-1 to TRBJ2-6; the D gene is possibly TRBD1 (5 bases). The germline CDR1 and CDR2 sequences are MGHDK and SYGVNS. This CDR3 region has 16 residues. Trimming took 3 bases from V and 1 from J, leaving 10 bases between them. The CDR3 spells CASSDQGLSGANVLTF. CDR3 DNA sequence: TGTGCCAGCAGTGATCAGGGCTTGTCTGGGGCCAACGTCCTGACTTTC.

The chain recombines TRBV7-9 with TRBJ1-6, with D unclear. Trimming shortened V by 5 bases and J by 7 bases, and 9 bases separated the two germline ends. The CDR3 has 13 residues. Germline-derived CDR1 and CDR2 are SEHNR and FQNEAQ (reference sequence). CDR3: CASSQQANSPLHF. The CDR3, as DNA: TGTGCCAGCAGCCAGCAGGCCAATTCACCCCTCCACTTT.

V gene TRBV6-1 combines with J gene TRBJ2-7; D perhaps matches TRBD2 (6 bases). Trimming removed 3 bases at V and 7 bases at J, with 16 bases between. This CDR3 comprises 14 residues. Germline V gives CDR1 MNHNS, CDR2 SASEGT. This CDR3 is CASSDREGRREQYF. In DNA form, the CDR3 reads TGTGCCAGCAGTGATAGAGAGGGGAGGAGGGAGCAGTACTTC.

This clone has just one count. The chain is built from TRBV18 and TRBJ1-2; the D gene is possibly TRBD1 (5 bases). CDR3 length: 12 amino acids. The V and J ends lost 2 bases and 6 bases respectively, with 7 bases between them. Germline CDR1 is KGHSH and CDR2 is LQKENI. CDR3 DNA sequence: TGTGCCAGCTCACCAGCCAGGGATGGCTACACCTTC. Translating it yields CASSPARDGYTF.

The chain has TRBV18 and TRBJ1-1; no firm D call. Trimming removed 6 bases from V and 2 bases from J, with 13 bases in between. There are 14 residues in the CDR3. The V gene's germline CDR1 is KGHSH and CDR2 LQKENI. CDR3 DNA sequence: TGTGCCAGCTCTCCCTTTGGGGATAACACTGAAGCTTTCTTT. Encoded protein: CASSPFGDNTEAFF.

The chain links TRBV3-1 (or the pseudogene TRBV3-2) to TRBJ2-3; 8 nucleotides line up with TRBD2. Germline CDR1 and CDR2: LGHDT and YNNKEL (reference sequence). This CDR3 has 15 residues. The V gene end was trimmed by 3 bases and the J gene end by 2 bases; junction bases not matched to a gene: 4. CDR3 protein: CASSHTSGPTDTQYF. CDR3 in DNA: TGTGCCAGCAGCCACACTAGCGGACCCACAGATACGCAGTATTTT.

The chain uses TRBV28 and TRBJ2-5; 11 positions agree with TRBD2. With 5 bases clipped from V and 2 bases from J, the junction kept 4 bases outside the gene matches. CDR1 MDHEN and CDR2 SYDVKM come from the germline V gene. This CDR3 region has 15 residues. Here the CDR3 DNA reads TGTGCCAGCAGTGACGGGACTAGCGGTCAAGAGACCCAGTACTTC. As protein: CASSDGTSGQETQYF.

Regarding this clone: The sample carries other DNA sequences with the same CDR3. J is TRBJ1-5 and V is TRBV28, with TRBD1 matching 7 bases. Germline CDR1 is MDHEN and CDR2 is SYDVKM. The junction had 4 bases not matched to a gene; V was cut back by 3 bases and J by 5 bases. The CDR3 has 14 residues. CDR3 protein: CASSFRQGHQPQHF. CDR3 in DNA: TGTGCCAGCAGTTTCCGACAGGGACATCAGCCCCAGCATTTT.

The chain joins TRBV6-2 or TRBV6-3 to TRBJ2-4; perhaps TRBD2 as D (5 bases). This CDR3 comprises 14 residues. Trimming cost V 0 bases and J 6 bases, with 9 bases left between them. In germline, CDR1 is MNHEY, CDR2 SVGEGT. CDR3 nucleotides: TGTGCCAGCAGTTACTCGACGACTACAAACATTCAGTACTTC. It translates to CASSYSTTTNIQYF.

This rearrangement joins TRBV24-1 to TRBJ1-6; TRBD1 is a possible D gene (5 bases). V was cut by 4 bases and J by 10 bases, with 19 bases left in between. The germline V gene encodes CDR1 KGHDR and CDR2 SFDVKD. This CDR3 contains 16 residues. In DNA form, the CDR3 reads TGTGCCACCAGTGAAGGGGCCCTAGGAGGCGGCTCACCCCTCCACTTT. Its translation: CATSEGALGGGSPLHF.

The gene calls are TRBV28 and TRBJ1-5; D remains ambiguous. Trimming took 3 bases from V and 1 from J, leaving 10 bases between them. The CDR3 has 15 amino acids. Germline CDR1 reads MDHEN; CDR2 reads SYDVKM. The CDR3 region is CASSLVGLSNQPQHF. CDR3 nucleotides: TGTGCCAGCAGTTTGGTCGGACTAAGCAATCAGCCCCAGCATTTT.

The CDR3 region is CASMSRVKYNEQFF. In nucleotides, the CDR3 is TGTGCCAGCATGAGTAGGGTTAAGTACAATGAGCAGTTCTTC. This chain links TRBV25-1 with TRBJ2-1; D call uncertain. CDR1 is MGHDK, CDR2 SYGVNS, per germline. CDR3 length equals 14 residues. V was trimmed by 7 bases and J by 4 bases, leaving 14 bases between them.

The chain couples TRBV4-2 to TRBJ1-4; D uncertain. The CDR3 is 16 residues long. V lost 0 bases and J 0 bases, leaving 8 bases between the germline ends. Germline-derived CDR1 and CDR2 are LGHNA and YNFKEQ. CDR3 loop: CASSQEVTSTNEKLFF. The CDR3 DNA is TGTGCCAGCAGCCAAGAGGTGACCTCAACTAATGAAAAACTGTTTTTT.